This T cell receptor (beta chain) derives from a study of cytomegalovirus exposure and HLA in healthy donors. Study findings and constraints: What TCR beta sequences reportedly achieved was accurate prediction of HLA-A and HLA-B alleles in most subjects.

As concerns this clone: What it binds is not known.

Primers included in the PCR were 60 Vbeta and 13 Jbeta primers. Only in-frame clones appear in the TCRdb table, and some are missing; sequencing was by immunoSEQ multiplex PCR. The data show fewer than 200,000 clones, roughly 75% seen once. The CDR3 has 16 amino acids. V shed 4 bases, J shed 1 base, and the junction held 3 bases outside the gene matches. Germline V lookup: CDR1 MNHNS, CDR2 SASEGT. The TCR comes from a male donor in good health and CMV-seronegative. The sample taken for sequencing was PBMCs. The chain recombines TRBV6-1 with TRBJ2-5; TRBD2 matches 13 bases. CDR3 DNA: TGTGCCAGCAGTGGGACTAGCGGGGGTACCCAAGAGACCCAGTACTTC. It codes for CASSGTSGGTQETQYF.